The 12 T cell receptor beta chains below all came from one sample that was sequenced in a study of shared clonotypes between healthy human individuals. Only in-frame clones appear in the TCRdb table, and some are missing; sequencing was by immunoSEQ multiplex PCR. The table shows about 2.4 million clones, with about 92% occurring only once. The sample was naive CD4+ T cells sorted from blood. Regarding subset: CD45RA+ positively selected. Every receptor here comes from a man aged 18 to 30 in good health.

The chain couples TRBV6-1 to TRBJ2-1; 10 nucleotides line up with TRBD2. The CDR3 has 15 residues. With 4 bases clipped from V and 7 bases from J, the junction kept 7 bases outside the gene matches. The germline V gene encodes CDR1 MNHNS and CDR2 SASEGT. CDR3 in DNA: TGTGCCAGCAGTGCTTCCGGGACTAGCGCTAATGAGCAGTTCTTC. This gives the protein CASSASGTSANEQFF.

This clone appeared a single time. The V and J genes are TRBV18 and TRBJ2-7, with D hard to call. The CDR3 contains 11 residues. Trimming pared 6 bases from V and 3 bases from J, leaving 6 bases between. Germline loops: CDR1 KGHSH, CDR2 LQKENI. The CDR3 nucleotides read TGTGCCAGCTCGGACGGCTACGAGCAGTACTTC. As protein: CASSDGYEQYF.

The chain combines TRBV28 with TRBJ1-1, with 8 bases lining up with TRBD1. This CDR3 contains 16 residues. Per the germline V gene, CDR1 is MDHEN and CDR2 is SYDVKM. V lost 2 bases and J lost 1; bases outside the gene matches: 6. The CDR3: CASSLKQGGGNTEAFF. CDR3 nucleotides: TGTGCCAGCAGTTTAAAACAGGGGGGAGGGAACACTGAAGCTTTCTTT.

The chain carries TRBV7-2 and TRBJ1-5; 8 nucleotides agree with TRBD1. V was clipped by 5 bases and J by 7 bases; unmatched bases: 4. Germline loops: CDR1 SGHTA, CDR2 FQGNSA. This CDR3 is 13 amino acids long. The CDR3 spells CASSTDRGQPQHF. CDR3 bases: TGTGCCAGCAGCACAGACAGGGGACAGCCCCAGCATTTT.

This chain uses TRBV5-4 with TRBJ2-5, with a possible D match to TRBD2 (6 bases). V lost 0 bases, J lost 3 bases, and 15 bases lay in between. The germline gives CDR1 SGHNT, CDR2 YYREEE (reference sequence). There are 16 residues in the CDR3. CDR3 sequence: CASSLDGSSVKETQYF. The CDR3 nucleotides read TGTGCCAGCAGCTTGGACGGGTCTAGCGTCAAAGAGACCCAGTACTTC.

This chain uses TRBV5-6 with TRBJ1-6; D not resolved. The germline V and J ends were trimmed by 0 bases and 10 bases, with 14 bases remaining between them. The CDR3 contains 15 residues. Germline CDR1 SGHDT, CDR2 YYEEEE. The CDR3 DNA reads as TGTGCCAGCAGCTTGGAACGCCGGGTGCTCTCACCCCTCCACTTT. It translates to CASSLERRVLSPLHF.

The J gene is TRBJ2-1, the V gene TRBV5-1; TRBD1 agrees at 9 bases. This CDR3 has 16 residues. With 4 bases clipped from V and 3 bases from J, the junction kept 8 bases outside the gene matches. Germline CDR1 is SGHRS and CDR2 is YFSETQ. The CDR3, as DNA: TGCGCCAGCAGCGCGGTACCGGGACAGGGCTACAATGAGCAGTTCTTC. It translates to CASSAVPGQGYNEQFF.

This chain's CDR3 is CASSQDLTGGPADTQYF. The CDR3 nucleotides are TGCGCCAGCAGCCAAGATTTAACGGGGGGGCCAGCAGATACGCAGTATTTT. V gene TRBV4-1 combines with J gene TRBJ2-3; TRBD2 agrees at 8 bases. Germline loops: CDR1 MGHRA, CDR2 YSYEKL. This CDR3 is 17 amino acids long. V was pared by 0 bases and J by 4 bases, with 9 bases of the junction left unmatched.

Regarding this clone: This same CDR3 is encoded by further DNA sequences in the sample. DNA for the CDR3: TGCGCCAGCAGCTTGTTGACAGGGGGGACTGAAGCTTTCTTT. Its protein is CASSLLTGGTEAFF. V is TRBV5-1 and J is TRBJ1-1, with TRBD1 matching 9 bases. The V and J ends lost 1 base and 5 bases, in that order; junction bases with no gene match: 3. The CDR3 length is 14 residues. From germline, CDR1 is SGHRS and CDR2 YFSETQ.

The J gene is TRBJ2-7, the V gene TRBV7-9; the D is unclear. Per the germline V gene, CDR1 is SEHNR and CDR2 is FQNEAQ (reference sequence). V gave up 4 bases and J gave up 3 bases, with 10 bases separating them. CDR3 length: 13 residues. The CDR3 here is CASSSQSGYEQYF. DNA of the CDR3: TGTGCCAGCAGCTCGCAATCGGGCTACGAGCAGTACTTC.

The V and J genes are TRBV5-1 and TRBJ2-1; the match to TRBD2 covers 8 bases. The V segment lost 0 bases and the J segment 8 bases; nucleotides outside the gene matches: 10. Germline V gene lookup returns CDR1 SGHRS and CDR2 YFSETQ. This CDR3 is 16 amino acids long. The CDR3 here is CASSLGPSGGSDEQFF. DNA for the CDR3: TGCGCCAGCAGCTTGGGTCCGAGCGGGGGTTCTGATGAGCAGTTCTTC.

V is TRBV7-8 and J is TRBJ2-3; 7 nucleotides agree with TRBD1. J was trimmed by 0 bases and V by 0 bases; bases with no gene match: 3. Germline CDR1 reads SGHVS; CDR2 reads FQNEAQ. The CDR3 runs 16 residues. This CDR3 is CASSLAGQLSTDTQYF. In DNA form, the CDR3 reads TGTGCCAGCAGCTTAGCGGGACAGCTTAGCACAGATACGCAGTATTTT.